Shown below are 10 T cell receptor beta chains from a single sample sequenced in a study of post-analysis software for immune sequencing data. These receptors lack a known antigen. Study-wide results and caveats: Five or six TRBV segments were more frequent in patients than controls; TRBV5-6, TRBV5-1 and TRBV20-1 belonged to this group.

Unique molecular identifiers were present in the TCR beta cDNA libraries. TCRdb fed the PCR reads into MiXCR, producing one record per CDR3 protein. The sample has 750,000 to 950,000 distinct CDR3 sequences; about 57% are singletons. The sequenced sample consisted of blood. These receptors were collected from a girl aged 10 to 17 with multiple sclerosis.

In its sample, this clonotype was seen a few times. This CDR3 is CASSPLGLALGNEQFF. The CDR3 coding sequence is TGCGCCAGCAGCCCACTGGGACTAGCACTAGGAAATGAGCAGTTCTTC. The chain has TRBV4-1 and TRBJ2-1, with 9 nucleotides matching TRBD2. J gave up 7 bases and V 4 bases, and 11 bases lay outside the gene matches. The CDR3 is made up of 16 amino acids. CDR1 and CDR2 from the germline V gene are MGHRA and YSYEKL.

The chain has TRBV5-1 and TRBJ2-1, with no clear D. The V and J ends lost 7 bases and 6 bases respectively, with 14 bases between them. Germline V gives CDR1 SGHRS, CDR2 YFSETQ. CDR3 length equals 13 residues. Here the CDR3 reads CASFDVGLNEQFF. The CDR3 nucleotides are TGCGCCAGCTTCGATGTGGGCCTCAATGAGCAGTTCTTC.

The chain has TRBV4-2 and TRBJ1-2; the D is unclear. CDR3 length: 17 residues. Germline assignment: CDR1 LGHNA and CDR2 YNFKEQ. Trimming cost V 0 bases and J 5 bases, with 19 bases left between them. CDR3 DNA: TGTGCCAGCAGCCAAGAGGGCGGCCGCACCGGGCTATATGGCTACACCTTC. Its translation is CASSQEGGRTGLYGYTF.

The rearrangement links TRBV5-1 to TRBJ2-4; D uncertain. The CDR3 is made up of 12 amino acids. The germline V gene encodes CDR1 SGHRS and CDR2 YFSETQ. Trimming stripped 2 bases from V and 13 bases from J, with 13 bases between. The DNA for the CDR3 is TGCGCCAGCAGCTTCCCGGACGGAGAGCAGTACTTC. Amino acid sequence: CASSFPDGEQYF.

The V and J genes are TRBV21-1 and TRBJ2-6; TRBD2 reflects the table's D call only, with no check against the DNA. TRBV21-1 is an annotated pseudogene. There are 16 residues in the CDR3. The CDR3 bases are TGTGCCAGCAGCAAGAGGGACGGCCTCCGGGCCAACGTCCTGACTTTC. Translating gives CASSKRDGLRANVLTF.

CDR3 in DNA: TGTGCCAGCAGCCCCCGCGGGACTTCTCAGGAGCAGTACTTC. Protein product: CASSPRGTSQEQYF. The V gene is TRBV3-1, the J gene TRBJ2-5; a possible D gene is TRBD2 (6 bases). The CDR3 totals 14 residues. Germline loops: CDR1 LGHDT, CDR2 YNNKEL (reference sequence). V lost 4 bases, J lost 11 bases, and 20 bases lay in between.

The DNA for the CDR3 is TGTGCCAGTAGTATTGATGTTGGCTTAGCCAAAAACATTCAGTACTTC. Translating gives CASSIDVGLAKNIQYF. The gene calls are TRBV19 and TRBJ2-4; D is ambiguous. Germline V lookup: CDR1 LNHDA, CDR2 SQIVND (reference sequence). V lost 3 bases, J lost 0 bases, and 12 bases lay in between. This CDR3 region has 16 residues.

This clonotype was detected ten times or more. V gene TRBV29-1 combines with J gene TRBJ2-4; D remains unclear. The germline V gene has CDR1 SQVTM and CDR2 ANQGSEA. This CDR3 has 13 residues. V lost 6 bases and J 0 bases, leaving 9 bases between the germline ends. Here the CDR3 DNA reads TGCAGCGTAAAGGGCTTAGCCAAAAACATTCAGTACTTC. This translates into CSVKGLAKNIQYF.

This clonotype was observed a single time. The rearrangement joins TRBV25-1 to TRBJ1-1; TRBD1 agrees at 8 bases. Germline loops: CDR1 MGHDK, CDR2 SYGVNS. V trimming: 6 bases; J trimming: 6 bases; junction bases outside the gene matches: 12. This CDR3 comprises 15 residues. Here the CDR3 reads CASRGVGQGAAEAFF. The CDR3 DNA is TGTGCCAGCAGAGGGGTGGGGCAGGGGGCGGCTGAAGCTTTCTTT.

This sequence joins TRBV20-1 and TRBJ1-2, with D unclear. V shed 7 bases and J shed 4 bases, with 13 bases lying between them. From germline, CDR1 is DFQATT and CDR2 SNEGSKA (reference sequence). The CDR3 sequence is 12 residues long. The CDR3 sequence: CSVFRAGYGYTF. The CDR3 bases are TGCAGTGTGTTTCGGGCCGGCTATGGCTACACCTTC.